This TCR beta chain was retrieved from a study of response to subunit inactivated influenza vaccine. Study-wide results and caveats: Only a handful of new T cells, the authors suggested, are recruited with each seasonal influenza vaccination.

TCRdb used MiXCR to reprocess the RT-PCR reads, holding one entry per CDR3 protein. The data hold about 500,000 distinct CDR3 sequences, with approximately 7.8% observed a single time. Trimming left V 4 bases short and J 4 bases short, with 13 bases between. The CDR3 consists of 14 residues. CDR1 and CDR2 (germline): MDHEN, SYDVKM. A word on this clonotype: No antigen is known for it.

This specimen consisted of PBMCs from blood, obtained about 24 months after vaccination. The TCR sequence derives from a man aged 50 to 69 who received an inactivated influenza vaccine. The V gene is TRBV28, the J gene TRBJ2-5, with no clear D. CDR3 nucleotide sequence: TGTGCCAGCAGTTCCAGGACCTGGGGAGAGACCCAGTACTTC. Translating gives CASSSRTWGETQYF.